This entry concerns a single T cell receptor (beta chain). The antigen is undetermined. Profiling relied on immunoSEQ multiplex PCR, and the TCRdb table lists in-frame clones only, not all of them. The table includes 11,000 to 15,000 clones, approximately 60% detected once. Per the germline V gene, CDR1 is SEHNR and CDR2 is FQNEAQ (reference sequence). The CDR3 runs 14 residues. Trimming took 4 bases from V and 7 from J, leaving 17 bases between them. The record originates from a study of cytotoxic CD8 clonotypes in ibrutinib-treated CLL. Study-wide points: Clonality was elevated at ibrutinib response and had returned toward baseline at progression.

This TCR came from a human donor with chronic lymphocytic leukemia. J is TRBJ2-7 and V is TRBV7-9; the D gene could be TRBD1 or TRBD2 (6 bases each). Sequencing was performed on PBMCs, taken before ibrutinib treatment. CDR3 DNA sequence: TGTGCCAGCAGCTGGGGGGCCGGAGGGGATGAGCAGTACTTC. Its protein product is CASSWGAGGDEQYF.